The sequence of this T cell receptor beta chain was determined in a study of T cell responses to AZD1222 COVID-19 vaccine. About the study: Whether given at about 4 or about 12 weeks, second doses were pooled.

The V gene's germline CDR1 is LNHDA and CDR2 SQIVND (reference sequence). The ends were cut back, 5 bases at V and 4 bases at J, with 11 bases in the middle. The CDR3 is 13 residues long. The method was immunoSEQ multiplex PCR; TCRdb's version includes in-frame clones alone and lacks a portion of them. This sample has 130,000 to 150,000 clones, with approximately 92% found just once. In this sample, this clone turned up once. Its antigen is undetermined. Study-wide results and limits: Repertoire samples came only from after the peak T cell response. Baseline seropositivity characterized only 5 to 7 AZD1222 recipients. Clonal diversity was possibly underestimated, and the donors were mostly white British, with more females.

The source material was peripheral blood, sampled on day 0 of AZD1222 vaccination. The sequence derives from an adult in good health. The chain joins TRBV19 to TRBJ1-1; TRBD1 might be the D (5 bases). CDR3: CASSVGHITEAFF. The CDR3 nucleotides are TGTGCCAGTAGTGTCGGACATATCACTGAAGCTTTCTTT.